Listed here are 6 T cell receptor beta chains from one sample, sequenced in a study of Ad26.COV2.S vaccination and SARS-CoV-2 variants. This table comes from immunoSEQ multiplex PCR, and its TCRdb copy is limited to in-frame clones, with some not included. The repertoire has about 180,000 clones, 87% of them found once; the top ten carry more than 4.5%. This specimen consisted of peripheral blood, obtained after recovery from COVID-19. These receptors originate from a human donor who had recovered from COVID-19.

The V gene is TRBV5-1, the J gene TRBJ1-4, with 8 bases aligning to TRBD1. Losses at the gene ends were 0 bases for V and 5 bases for J; bases not matched to a gene: 9. Germline V gene data show CDR1 as SGHRS and CDR2 as YFSETQ. The CDR3 length is 17 residues. The CDR3 bases are TGCGCCAGCAGCTTGGTTACAGGGGGAGGGAGAAATGAAAAACTGTTTTTT. Translation: CASSLVTGGGRNEKLFF.

The chain is built from TRBV7-3 and TRBJ1-1; no definite D call. V shed 4 bases and J shed 5 bases, with 11 bases lying between them. Germline assignment: CDR1 SGHTA and CDR2 FQGTGA. The length of the CDR3 is 13 residues. CDR3 region: CASSSSFGTEAFF. CDR3 bases: TGTGCCAGCAGCTCGTCATTTGGGACTGAAGCTTTCTTT.

V is TRBV18 and J is TRBJ2-5; D unclear. Trimming pared 2 bases from V and 5 bases from J, leaving 12 bases between. This CDR3 region has 14 residues. Germline V gives CDR1 KGHSH, CDR2 LQKENI. The CDR3 is CASSPDGGRETQYF. The CDR3 nucleotides are TGTGCCAGCTCACCAGACGGCGGTAGGGAGACCCAGTACTTC.

This CDR3 is CASSAGQGIFNEQYF. The DNA for the CDR3 is TGTGCCAGCAGCGCGGGACAGGGAATTTTCAACGAGCAGTACTTC. The rearrangement joins TRBV9 to TRBJ2-7; 9 nucleotides line up with TRBD1. The CDR3 loop spans 15 amino acids. V trimming: 3 bases; J trimming: 5 bases; junction bases outside the gene matches: 9. Looked up from germline, CDR1 is SGDLS and CDR2 is YYNGEE.

V gene TRBV3-1 (or the pseudogene TRBV3-2) combines with J gene TRBJ1-1; D unclear. The CDR3 consists of 13 residues. Germline lookup yields CDR1 LGHDT and CDR2 YNNKEL (reference sequence). V lost 1 base, J lost 4 bases, and 7 bases lay in between. The CDR3 loop is CASSQGALTEAFF. CDR3 DNA: TGTGCCAGCAGCCAAGGGGCACTCACTGAAGCTTTCTTT.

This chain uses TRBV4-1 with TRBJ1-4; D not certain. CDR1 and CDR2 (germline): MGHRA, YSYEKL. The CDR3 contains 15 residues. Trimming took 0 bases from V and 13 from J, leaving 18 bases between them. This CDR3 reads CASSQDNTRGWRLFF. The CDR3 DNA is TGCGCCAGCAGCCAAGATAACACTCGTGGGTGGAGACTGTTTTTT.